This T cell receptor (beta chain) was captured by sequencing in a study of vaccination effects on CD4 cells after COVID-19. The CDR3 is 15 residues long. The germline gives CDR1 SGHRS, CDR2 YFSETQ. The V end lost 0 bases, the J end lost 3 bases, and 9 bases lay between the germline ends. Under the ViraFEST assay, PBMC were stimulated with viral peptide pools so that antigen-specific CD4+ T cells expanded. Sequencing was performed afterwards. CD4+ T cells were isolated after around ten days of culture. Of the BNT162b2 and mRNA-1273 vaccines, participants received two doses of one or the other. None of these healthy vaccinees had been infected with SARS-CoV-2 before vaccination. Cultures had half their medium replaced with IL-2 medium on days 3 and 7. Study-wide results and limits: The study found marked clonal contraction of infection- and vaccine-induced clones late after vaccination. Just 1 of 255 vaccine-induced clones in healthy recipients was cross-reactive.

Using immunoSEQ multiplex PCR, the repertoire was profiled, and TCRdb retains in-frame clones only, with some absent. The sample shows around 69,000 clones, around 69% of them seen only once. A remark on this clone: Its antigen is undetermined.

The chain combines TRBV5-1 with TRBJ2-2; D tentatively reads TRBD1 or TRBD2 (6 bases each). The clonotype originates from a human donor who received a COVID-19 vaccine. The material was CD4+ T cells from PBMCs cultured with HCoV-229E spike peptides, obtained after COVID-19 vaccination. The CDR3 protein is CASSLEGDYTGELFF. The CDR3 DNA is TGCGCCAGCAGCTTGGAGGGGGACTACACCGGGGAGCTGTTTTTT.